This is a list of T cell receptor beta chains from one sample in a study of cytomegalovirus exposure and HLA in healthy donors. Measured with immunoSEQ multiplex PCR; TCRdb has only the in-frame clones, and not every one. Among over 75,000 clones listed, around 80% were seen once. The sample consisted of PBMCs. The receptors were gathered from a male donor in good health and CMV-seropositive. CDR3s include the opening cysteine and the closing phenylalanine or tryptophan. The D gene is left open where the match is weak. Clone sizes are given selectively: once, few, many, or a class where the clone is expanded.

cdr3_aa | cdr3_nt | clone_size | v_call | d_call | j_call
CASHPSGRTDTQYF | TGTGCCAGTCACCCTAGCGGGCGCACAGATACGCAGTATTTT | once | TRBV6-1 | TRBD2 | TRBJ2-3
CAWSVRREETQYF | TGTGCCTGGAGTGTTAGGAGGGAAGAGACCCAGTACTTC | . | TRBV30 | . | TRBJ2-5
CSVEGGVGIGERYGYTF | TGCAGCGTTGAAGGTGGGGTCGGGATAGGTGAGCGCTATGGCTACACCTTC | . | TRBV29-1 | . | TRBJ1-2
CASSQDWQGMQPQHF | TGCGCCAGCAGCCAAGATTGGCAGGGAATGCAGCCCCAGCATTTT | . | TRBV4-3 | . | TRBJ1-5
CASRAAGTGANYGYTF | TGTGCCAGTAGGGCAGCCGGGACAGGGGCTAACTATGGCTACACCTTC | few | TRBV19 | TRBD1 | TRBJ1-2
CASSVASGGAGTDTQYF | TGTGCCAGCAGCGTAGCTAGCGGGGGGGCTGGCACAGATACGCAGTATTTT | . | TRBV9 | TRBD2 | TRBJ2-3
CASSPQGQRVAAGYTF | TGTGCCAGCAGCCCCCAAGGACAACGTGTGGCGGCTGGCTACACCTTC | . | TRBV5-4 | . | TRBJ1-2
CASSLEGLLRVGHYEQYF | TGTGCCAGCAGCTTAGAGGGGCTCCTTCGGGTAGGGCACTACGAGCAGTACTTC | . | TRBV11-3 | . | TRBJ2-7
CASTPRGGSYGYTF | TGTGCCAGCACCCCCAGAGGGGGCAGCTATGGCTACACCTTC | few | TRBV7-9 | TRBD1 | TRBJ1-2
CASSLYLAWTGQEGNTIYF | TGCGCCAGCAGCTTGTATTTGGCCTGGACAGGGCAGGAAGGAAACACCATATATTTT | . | TRBV5-1 | TRBD1 | TRBJ1-3
CASSYLGAEAFF | TGTGCCAGCAGTTACTTGGGGGCCGAAGCTTTCTTT | . | TRBV6-5 | . | TRBJ1-1
CATRRDRSSGNTIYF | TGTGCCACCCGCCGGGACAGATCCTCTGGAAACACCATATATTTT | . | TRBV19 | TRBD1 | TRBJ1-3
CASSRDRGGQPQHF | TGTGCCAGTAGTAGGGACAGGGGCGGACAGCCCCAGCATTTT | . | TRBV19 | TRBD1 | TRBJ1-5
CASSRQGRGGYTF | TGTGCCAGCAGTAGACAGGGCCGGGGGGGCTACACCTTC | . | TRBV5-6 | TRBD1 | TRBJ1-2
CSAHQGAAGNTIYF | TGCAGCGCCCACCAGGGTGCTGCGGGAAACACCATATATTTT | . | TRBV29-1 | . | TRBJ1-3
CASSPGGVSPLHF | TGTGCCAGCAGCCCAGGGGGTGTATCACCCCTCCACTTT | . | TRBV6-4 | TRBD1 | TRBJ1-6
CASTGGASGSYGYTF | TGTGCCAGTACGGGGGGGGCGTCAGGGAGCTATGGCTACACCTTC | . | TRBV19 | . | TRBJ1-2
CASSPVPGQGDTEAFF | TGTGCCAGCAGTCCTGTCCCGGGACAGGGAGACACTGAAGCTTTCTTT | . | TRBV27 | TRBD1 | TRBJ1-1
CASSQGAYAGQEAFF | TGCGCCAGCAGCCAAGGGGCTTACGCGGGGCAGGAAGCTTTCTTT | . | TRBV4-1 | . | TRBJ1-1
CASSLRLAGAGTDTQYF | TGTGCCAGCAGCTTGAGACTAGCGGGGGCCGGCACAGATACGCAGTATTTT | once | TRBV5-4 | TRBD2 | TRBJ2-3
CASSLTRTGEVYGYTF | TGTGCCAGCAGCTTAACCCGGACAGGGGAAGTCTATGGCTACACCTTC | . | TRBV13 | TRBD1 | TRBJ1-2
CASSLFGVTGLNTEAFF | TGTGCCAGCAGCTTATTTGGGGTGACAGGGTTGAACACTGAAGCTTTCTTT | . | TRBV11-2 | TRBD1 | TRBJ1-1
CASREGTGNTGELFF | TGCGCCAGCCGTGAGGGGACAGGTAACACCGGGGAGCTGTTTTTT | once | TRBV5-1 | TRBD1 | TRBJ2-2
CAWRVKTVNTEAFF | TGTGCCTGGAGAGTAAAAACAGTGAACACTGAAGCTTTCTTT | . | TRBV30 | . | TRBJ1-1
CASSLAGQSYNEQFF | TGCGCCAGCAGCTTGGCTGGACAGTCCTACAATGAGCAGTTCTTC | . | TRBV5-1 | . | TRBJ2-1
CAISGLGSNQPQHF | TGTGCCATCTCAGGGCTCGGGAGCAATCAGCCCCAGCATTTT | . | TRBV10-3 | . | TRBJ1-5
CASSQGSPGDTQYF | TGTGCCAGCAGCCAAGGATCCCCGGGAGATACGCAGTATTTT | . | TRBV4-2 | . | TRBJ2-3
CSVEGGLAGLRNTIYF | TGCAGCGTTGAAGGTGGTTTGGCGGGACTGAGAAACACCATATATTTT | . | TRBV29-1 | . | TRBJ1-3
CASSETIGSGTQYF | TGTGCCAGCAGTGAAACGATTGGGTCGGGGACCCAGTACTTC | . | TRBV2 | . | TRBJ2-5
CASSHALTTSGGYEQYF | TGTGCCAGCAGCCACGCTCTAACGACTAGCGGGGGATACGAGCAGTACTTC | . | TRBV7-8 | TRBD2 | TRBJ2-7
CASSQGVRTGPSEAFF | TGTGCCAGCAGCCAAGGGGTAAGGACAGGTCCCTCTGAAGCTTTCTTT | . | TRBV4-2 | TRBD1 | TRBJ1-1
CASSFTGSSGNTIYF | TGCGCCAGCAGCTTCACCGGGAGCTCTGGAAACACCATATATTTT | . | TRBV5-1 | . | TRBJ1-3
CASSTGQGGNSPLHF | TGTGCCAGCTCGACCGGACAGGGAGGTAATTCACCCCTCCACTTT | . | TRBV6-1 | TRBD1 | TRBJ1-6
CASSHPSRDTTEAFF | TGCGCCAGCAGCCACCCTTCCCGGGACACCACTGAAGCTTTCTTT | . | TRBV4-1 | . | TRBJ1-1
CAWRDKQGSRNTIYF | TGTGCCTGGAGAGACAAACAGGGCTCGAGAAACACCATATATTTT | . | TRBV30 | . | TRBJ1-3
CASSLGTGDFYGYTF | TGCGCCAGCAGCTTGGGGACAGGGGATTTCTATGGCTACACCTTC | . | TRBV5-1 | TRBD1 | TRBJ1-2
CASSAGQGGTEAFF | TGCGCCAGCAGCGCCGGACAGGGAGGAACTGAAGCTTTCTTT | . | TRBV5-1 | TRBD1 | TRBJ1-1